This TCR beta chain was documented in a study of vaccination effects on CD4 cells after COVID-19. Concerning this clone: Antigen: not known.

Study results and caveats: Only a few convalescent patients and no early post-infection timepoints featured in the study. Marked clonal contraction was seen in infection- and vaccine-induced clones late after vaccination.

Pools of viral peptides were used by the ViraFEST assay to expand antigen-specific CD4+ T cells ahead of sequencing. Culture proceeded for nine to ten days, and CD4+ T cells were then isolated. Each participant received a vaccine that was either BNT162b2 or mRNA-1273, given as two doses. About 2.2 million PBMC per well received approximately 9.4 IU/ml IL-2 and roughly 10 ug/ml peptides in culture. Researchers swapped half the medium for IL-2 medium on both days 3 and 7. Assay: immunoSEQ multiplex PCR; the TCRdb copy retains only in-frame clones and omits some. Of tens of thousands of clones listed, approximately 70% are singletons. CDR3 length: 14 amino acids. Germline assignment: CDR1 SGHVS and CDR2 FQNEAQ. V was shortened by 2 bases and J by 6 bases, with 12 bases between the two germline ends.

This clonotype originated in a human donor who received a COVID-19 vaccine. The material was CD4+ T cells from PBMCs cultured with HCoV-NL63 spike peptides, obtained after COVID-19 vaccination. This chain joins TRBV7-8 and TRBJ2-3, with a tentative D call TRBD2 (6 bases). The CDR3 protein is CASSLRRAEDTQYF. The CDR3 nucleotides are TGTGCCAGCAGCTTAAGGAGGGCGGAGGATACGCAGTATTTT. The whole variable domain, filled in from reference TRBV7-8 and TRBJ2-3, reads GAGVSQSPRYKVAKRGQDVALRCDPISGHVSLFWYQQALGQGPEFLTYFQNEAQLDKSGLPSDRFFAERPEGSVSTLKIQRTQQEDSAVYLCASSLRRAEDTQYFGPGTRLTVL.